This is a list of T cell receptor beta chains from one sample in a study of PD-1 blockade in classical Hodgkin lymphoma. The method was immunoSEQ multiplex PCR; TCRdb's version includes in-frame clones alone and lacks a portion of them. The data contain more than 90,000 clones, roughly 81% of them seen just once; the ten biggest clones take up around 17%. Sample: peripheral blood mononuclear cells (PBMCs), taken before the second cycle of nivolumab. These receptors all come from a human donor with classical Hodgkin lymphoma. CDR3s include the opening cysteine and the closing phenylalanine or tryptophan. D genes are given only for firm matches. Size values are once, few and many counts, or a class for expanded clones, and some rows have none.

V,J,D,size,CDR3,DNA
TRBV28,TRBJ2-3,-,-,CASSLLGADADTQYF,TGTGCCAGCAGTTTGCTGGGAGCGGACGCAGATACGCAGTATTTT
TRBV7-2,TRBJ2-7,-,-,CASSLEGLTGGQYF,TGTGCCAGCAGCTTAGAGGGACTTACCGGAGGGCAGTACTTC
TRBV11-2,TRBJ1-2,-,-,CASSLGGFTYGYTF,TGTGCCAGCAGCTTAGGAGGGTTTACCTATGGCTACACCTTC
TRBV6-5,TRBJ2-7,-,-,CASSWNRLGNEQYF,TGTGCCAGCAGTTGGAATCGACTCGGGAACGAGCAGTACTTC
TRBV5-4,TRBJ2-3,-,-,CASSSPTDTQYF,TGTGCCAGCAGCTCCCCAACAGATACGCAGTATTTT
TRBV6-5,TRBJ2-2,-,-,CASQGPTGELFF,TGTGCCAGTCAGGGGCCCACCGGGGAGCTGTTTTTT
TRBV11-2,TRBJ1-2,-,-,CASSLGVTNYGYTF,TGTGCCAGCAGTTTGGGGGTTACGAACTATGGCTACACCTTC
TRBV5-1,TRBJ1-2,-,-,CASSLATDYGYTF,TGCGCCAGCAGCTTGGCCACCGACTATGGCTACACCTTC
TRBV5-1,TRBJ2-2,TRBD2,-,CASSFLAGADTGELFF,TGCGCCAGCAGCTTCCTAGCGGGAGCTGACACCGGGGAGCTGTTTTTT
TRBV11-1,TRBJ2-5,TRBD2,-,CASSLGGLAGSFRGETQYF,TGTGCCAGCAGCTTAGGAGGTCTAGCGGGCTCCTTCCGGGGAGAGACCCAGTACTTC
TRBV29-1,TRBJ2-7,-,-,CSVGPNSYEQYF,TGCAGCGTTGGGCCCAACTCCTACGAGCAGTACTTC
TRBV10-3,TRBJ2-7,TRBD1,-,CATTAGTGTYEQYF,TGTGCCACTACCGCGGGGACAGGGACCTACGAGCAGTACTTC
TRBV5-1,TRBJ1-4,-,-,CASSTDPGLPREKLFF,TGCGCCAGCAGCACAGATCCGGGCCTACCTAGGGAAAAACTGTTTTTT
TRBV11-3,TRBJ2-7,TRBD1,-,CASSLNPGQVEQYF,TGTGCCAGCAGCTTAAACCCGGGACAGGTTGAGCAGTACTTC
TRBV5-1,TRBJ2-7,-,-,CASSLSAWSSYEQYF,TGTGCCAGCAGCTTGTCGGCTTGGAGCTCCTACGAGCAGTACTTC
TRBV2,TRBJ2-7,TRBD2,-,CASSFGTSVYEQYF,TGTGCCAGCAGTTTTGGGACTAGCGTCTACGAGCAGTACTTC
TRBV7-2,TRBJ1-2,TRBD1,-,CASRETGFLGYTF,TGTGCCAGCAGAGAGACAGGGTTTCTTGGCTACACCTTC
TRBV21-1,TRBJ2-4,-,-,CASSKASGGTLKNIQYF,TGTGCCAGCAGCAAAGCAAGCGGGGGAACTCTAAAAAACATTCAGTACTTC
TRBV7-8,TRBJ2-7,-,-,CASSDSYEQYF,TGTGCCAGCAGCGACTCCTACGAGCAGTACTTC
TRBV7-2,TRBJ1-1,TRBD1,few,CASRGGTGAPSTEAFF,TGTGCCAGCAGGGGGGGGACAGGGGCCCCTAGCACTGAAGCTTTCTTT
TRBV9,TRBJ2-3,TRBD2,-,CASSVVREGPTDTQYF,TGTGCCAGCAGCGTAGTTCGGGAGGGCCCCACAGATACGCAGTATTTT
TRBV7-2,TRBJ1-2,-,-,CASSLDWGAGNYGYTF,TGTGCCAGCAGCTTAGATTGGGGGGCGGGAAACTATGGCTACACCTTC
TRBV5-1,TRBJ2-7,-,-,CASSSGYSGEQYF,TGCGCCAGCAGTAGTGGATATTCTGGCGAGCAGTACTTC
TRBV7-7,TRBJ2-5,-,-,CASSLGRQETQYF,TGTGCCAGCAGCTTAGGTCGGCAAGAGACCCAGTACTTC
TRBV11-3,TRBJ2-5,-,once,CASSLGGTHQETQYF,TGTGCCAGCAGCTTAGGCGGGACTCACCAAGAGACCCAGTACTTC
TRBV28,TRBJ1-5,-,-,CASSTRQAGSNQPQHF,TGTGCCAGCAGTACCCGACAGGCTGGTAGCAATCAGCCCCAGCATTTT
TRBV19,TRBJ2-2,-,-,CASIGLDGRRAGELFF,TGTGCCAGTATCGGGTTGGACGGGAGAAGAGCCGGGGAGCTGTTTTTT
TRBV27,TRBJ1-5,-,-,CASGIRDSNQPQHF,TGTGCCAGCGGAATCCGGGACAGCAATCAGCCCCAGCATTTT
TRBV10-2,TRBJ2-5,-,-,CASSQSLAQETQYF,TGCGCCAGCAGTCAGAGTTTGGCTCAAGAGACCCAGTACTTC
TRBV19,TRBJ1-2,TRBD1,-,CASTGTVDGYTF,TGTGCCAGTACAGGGACAGTTGATGGCTACACCTTC
TRBV7-6,TRBJ2-1,-,-,CASSLPPQGGSYNEQFF,TGTGCCAGCAGCTTACCCCCTCAGGGCGGCTCCTACAATGAGCAGTTCTTC
TRBV6-1,TRBJ2-3,TRBD1,-,CASSDRGWGQYF,TGTGCCAGCAGTGACAGGGGGTGGGGGCAGTATTTT
TRBV7-2,TRBJ2-3,TRBD2,few,CASSTRLAGGRDTQYF,TGTGCCAGCAGCACCCGACTAGCGGGAGGGCGCGATACGCAGTATTTT
TRBV7-2,TRBJ1-1,TRBD1,-,CASSPRQGRTEAFF,TGTGCCAGCAGCCCCAGACAGGGCCGGACTGAAGCTTTCTTT
TRBV6-1,TRBJ2-7,-,-,CASSPQASRSNEQYF,TGTGCCAGCAGTCCCCAGGCCTCACGGAGTAACGAGCAGTACTTC
TRBV7-3,TRBJ2-1,TRBD2,-,CASSRDPPGLAGNEQFF,TGTGCCAGCAGCCGGGACCCTCCGGGACTAGCGGGAAATGAGCAGTTCTTC
TRBV10-3,TRBJ2-2,-,-,CAIRGHGTGELFF,TGTGCCATCAGGGGGCATGGGACCGGGGAGCTGTTTTTT